The following is a TCR beta chain sequence with its context. Its antigen is undetermined. Time point given: neoterminal ileum biopsy at postoperative endoscopy, about 6 months after surgery. The entry originates in a study of T cell repertoires in ileal Crohn's disease. Between the trimmed V and J ends, which lost 7 bases and 5 bases, there was a span of 10 bases. Germline-derived CDR1 and CDR2 are ENHRY and SYGVKD. The CDR3 consists of 12 residues. Per sample, roughly 500 nanograms of biopsy DNA were TCRB immunosequenced. Profiling relied on immunoSEQ multiplex PCR, and the TCRdb table lists in-frame clones only, not all of them. Among around 4,500 clones listed, roughly 80% were seen once. Study results and limitations: Compared with CD4 T cells, sorted CD8 cells carried more expanded clones.

The sequenced material came from ileal tissue. This clonotype was obtained from an adult with Crohn's disease. The chain couples TRBV10-3 to TRBJ2-3, with D perhaps matching TRBD2 (6 bases). CDR3 loop: CAIKWGGDTQYF. The DNA for the CDR3 is TGTGCCATCAAGTGGGGAGGAGATACGCAGTATTTT.